Shown below are 31 T cell receptor beta chains from a single sample sequenced in a study of blood T cell repertoires in COVID-19 (dated by TCRdb to the early 2020s). Receptor amplification or capture employed the immunoSEQ multiplex PCR assay. TCRdb's version of the immuneACCESS table is confined to in-frame rearrangements and falls short of the full clone set. An unresolved V gene accounts for under half of the shortfall where checked; the remainder is of unknown origin. Present in this sample are some 150,000 clones, 75% to 90% of which were seen just once. The top ten constitute 2.5% to 3.5% of the sample. The sequencing sample was made of peripheral blood. Receptors were obtained from a man aged 55 to 69 with active or convalescent COVID-19.

The count of this clone is one. CDR3 sequence reads: CASSFQGASETQYF. The CDR3 DNA sequence: TGTGCCAGCAGCTTCCAGGGGGCGTCAGAGACCCAGTACTTC. The V call is TRBV5-5, the J call TRBJ2-5; TRBD1 aligns across 8 bases. This CDR3 comprises 14 residues. The germline V gene has CDR1 SGHKS and CDR2 YYEKEE (reference sequence). Trimming at V came to 2 bases and at J to 4 bases, leaving 4 bases not matched to a gene.

In DNA form, the CDR3 reads TGCGCCAGCAGCCAAGACCACCCGAGGACTAGCGCTTCCCCTCTCGCCTACGAGCAGTACTTC. It specifies CASSQDHPRTSASPLAYEQYF. This chain links TRBV4-3 with TRBJ2-7; TRBD2 aligns across 9 bases. The CDR3 has 21 residues. The germline CDR1 and CDR2 sequences are LGHNA and YSLEER. The ends lost 0 bases at V and 2 bases at J; junction bases unmatched: 20.

The table lists this clone with a count of one. V usage is TRBV19 and J usage is TRBJ2-5; 15 bases are a match to TRBD2. In germline, CDR1 is LNHDA, CDR2 SQIVND (reference sequence). This CDR3 is built from 17 residues. V gave up 6 bases and J gave up 4 bases; unmatched junction bases: 9. CDR3 in DNA: TGTGCCAGTAGCAAAGTACCGGGACTAGCGGGAGGAGAGACCCAGTACTTC. Translated: CASSKVPGLAGGETQYF.

The V gene is TRBV6-5, the J gene TRBJ1-1, with D tentatively TRBD1 (6 bases). From germline, CDR1 is MNHEY and CDR2 SVGAGI. Trimming left V 7 bases short and J 5 bases short, with 14 bases between. CDR3 length: 13 amino acids. The chain's CDR3 is CASTGGAWTEAFF. As DNA, the CDR3 is TGTGCCAGCACGGGGGGCGCCTGGACTGAAGCTTTCTTT.

The V call is TRBV28, the J call TRBJ2-7; TRBD1 aligns across 10 bases. Per germline, CDR1 MDHEN and CDR2 SYDVKM. This CDR3 comprises 13 residues. J was trimmed by 5 bases and V by 6 bases; bases with no gene match: 4. Here the CDR3 DNA reads TGTGCCAGCAGACGACAGGGGGCCCACGAGCAGTACTTC. This translates into CASRRQGAHEQYF.

The gene calls are TRBV24-1 and TRBJ2-3; tentative D call: TRBD1 (6 bases). The CDR3 loop spans 13 amino acids. Germline V gives CDR1 KGHDR, CDR2 SFDVKD. Between the trimmed V and J ends, which lost 9 bases and 7 bases, there was a span of 16 bases. CDR3 DNA sequence: TGTGCCACCTCTAACAGGGAAGGAAATACGCAGTATTTT. It translates to CATSNREGNTQYF.

This chain joins TRBV7-3 and TRBJ2-2; a possible D gene is TRBD1 (6 bases). The CDR3 is 15 amino acids. Trimming shortened V by 5 bases and J by 4 bases, and 14 bases separated the two germline ends. Germline V gene data show CDR1 as SGHTA and CDR2 as FQGTGA. As DNA, the CDR3 is TGTGCCAGCAGCCCCCAGGGGTTCCCCACCGGGGAGCTGTTTTTT. This gives the protein CASSPQGFPTGELFF.

The gene calls are TRBV3-1 (or the pseudogene TRBV3-2) and TRBJ2-1, with D hard to call. Trimming left V 4 bases short and J 9 bases short, with 16 bases between. The length of the CDR3 is 14 residues. CDR1 LGHDT and CDR2 YNNKEL come from the germline V gene (reference sequence). The CDR3 bases are TGTGCCAGCAGCCCCCCCGCAGTCCGTGGTGAGCAGTTCTTC. Amino acids: CASSPPAVRGEQFF.

The chain employs TRBV3-1 (or the pseudogene TRBV3-2) and TRBJ1-1; no reliable D call. V was clipped by 1 base and J by 0 bases, with 15 bases between them. The CDR3 runs 17 residues. Germline V gene sequence: CDR1 LGHDT, CDR2 YNNKEL (reference sequence). CDR3 bases: TGTGCCAGCAGCCAAGGGTTTTTTGACTTCATGAACACTGAAGCTTTCTTT. It yields the protein CASSQGFFDFMNTEAFF.

This chain joins TRBV5-1 and TRBJ1-2; D is unclear. Germline V gene sequence: CDR1 SGHRS, CDR2 YFSETQ. V lost 5 bases and J 0 bases, leaving 8 bases between the germline ends. The CDR3 is 13 amino acids. CDR3 coding DNA: TGCGCCAGCAGGACAACTTCTAACTATGGCTACACCTTC. Protein: CASRTTSNYGYTF.

The chain couples TRBV4-1 to TRBJ2-5; TRBD1 aligns across 7 bases. V trimming: 0 bases; J trimming: 3 bases; junction bases outside the gene matches: 4. Germline V lookup: CDR1 MGHRA, CDR2 YSYEKL. This CDR3 spans 15 amino acids. Written as DNA, the CDR3 is TGCGCCAGCAGCCAAGAAGCGCAGGGGGAAGAGACCCAGTACTTC. Amino acids: CASSQEAQGEETQYF.

DNA for the CDR3: TGTGCCATCAGTGAGCCGACAGGGGGGGATACGCAGTATTTT. This codes for CAISEPTGGDTQYF. The V gene is TRBV10-3, the J gene TRBJ2-3; TRBD1 matches at 9 bases. Germline values: CDR1 ENHRY, CDR2 SYGVKD. V lost 2 bases and J lost 6; bases outside the gene matches: 3. The CDR3 length is 14 residues.

The chain recombines TRBV7-6 with TRBJ1-4; a possible D gene is TRBD1 (6 bases). Germline CDR1 SGHVS, CDR2 FNYEAQ. V was shortened by 2 bases and J by 7 bases, with 8 bases between the two germline ends. This CDR3 region has 13 residues. CDR3 coding DNA: TGTGCCAGCAGCTTACAGGGGAGTGAAAAACTGTTTTTT. This sequence encodes CASSLQGSEKLFF.

The rearrangement uses TRBV5-4 and TRBJ2-7; D possibly corresponds to TRBD2 (6 bases). Trimming took 2 bases from V and 2 from J, leaving 14 bases between them. CDR1 is SGHNT, CDR2 YYREEE, per germline (reference sequence). This CDR3 has 15 residues. The CDR3, as DNA: TGTGCCAGCAGCTTAGGAGGGAGCGACCCCTACGAGCAGTACTTC. As protein: CASSLGGSDPYEQYF. The full variable domain, with the rest looked up from reference TRBV5-4 and TRBJ2-7, is ETGVTQSPTHLIKTRGQQVTLRCSSQSGHNTVSWYQQALGQGPQFIFQYYREEENGRGNFPPRFSGLQFPNYSSELNVNALELDDSALYLCASSLGGSDPYEQYFGPGTRLTVT.

The chain carries TRBV5-4 and TRBJ2-1; the match to TRBD2 covers 8 bases. Trimming removed 0 bases from V and 7 bases from J; junction bases left unmatched: 9. Germline CDR1 SGHNT, CDR2 YYREEE (reference sequence). This CDR3 region has 16 residues. The CDR3 sequence is CASSLAAGGRSNEQFF. DNA of the CDR3: TGTGCCAGCAGCTTGGCTGCGGGGGGACGTTCTAATGAGCAGTTCTTC. The entire variable domain, with the rest obtained from reference TRBV5-4 and TRBJ2-1, is as follows: ETGVTQSPTHLIKTRGQQVTLRCSSQSGHNTVSWYQQALGQGPQFIFQYYREEENGRGNFPPRFSGLQFPNYSSELNVNALELDDSALYLCASSLAAGGRSNEQFFGPGTRLTVL.

V and J are TRBV9 and TRBJ2-3, with TRBD1 as a possible D gene (5 bases). Trimming took 4 bases from V and 0 from J, leaving 9 bases between them. CDR1 and CDR2 (germline): SGDLS, YYNGEE. The CDR3 sequence is 14 residues long. Here the CDR3 reads CASSTTGSTDTQYF. Written as DNA, the CDR3 is TGTGCCAGCAGCACCACAGGAAGCACAGATACGCAGTATTTT.

This chain links TRBV6-1 with TRBJ2-1, with TRBD1 matching over 7 bases. The CDR3 is made up of 15 amino acids. Germline trimming cut 1 base from V and 3 bases from J; bases unmatched to any gene: 3. CDR1 and CDR2 from the germline V gene are MNHNS and SASEGT. CDR3 protein: CASSEGTGIYNEQFF. CDR3 coding DNA: TGTGCCAGCAGTGAAGGGACAGGAATCTACAATGAGCAGTTCTTC.

CDR3 sequence: CASSLGIQETQYF. CDR3 DNA: TGTGCCAGCAGCTTGGGCATTCAAGAGACCCAGTACTTC. The chain is built from TRBV7-2 and TRBJ2-5; no clear D gene. Trimming removed 3 bases from V and 2 bases from J, with 7 bases in between. CDR3 length: 13 residues. Germline V gene data show CDR1 as SGHTA and CDR2 as FQGNSA.

The genes are TRBV11-2 and TRBJ2-5; 7 bases fit TRBD2. The CDR3 covers 15 residues. Germline loops: CDR1 SGHAT, CDR2 FQNNGV. The J segment lost 1 base and the V segment lost 1 base, leaving 3 bases of the junction unmatched. The CDR3: CASSLGAGPQETQYF. DNA of the CDR3: TGTGCCAGCAGCTTAGGAGCGGGACCCCAAGAGACCCAGTACTTC.

This clone came up once. The DNA for the CDR3 is TGTGCCAGCAGCCCGGGGGACAGGGGGCGCATGGAGACCCAGTACTTC. Residues: CASSPGDRGRMETQYF. This chain links TRBV7-3 with TRBJ2-5; 12 nucleotides agree with TRBD1. From germline, CDR1 is SGHTA and CDR2 FQGTGA. The CDR3 length is 16 residues. The trim removed 5 bases at V and 5 bases at J, leaving 9 bases unmatched.

The chain has TRBV18 and TRBJ1-1; D is perhaps TRBD1 (5 bases). Germline assignment: CDR1 KGHSH and CDR2 LQKENI. This CDR3 has 13 residues. The ends were cut back, 5 bases at V and 1 base at J, with 8 bases in the middle. CDR3 sequence: CASSSDRNTEAFF. The CDR3 nucleotides are TGTGCCAGCTCATCCGACAGGAACACTGAAGCTTTCTTT. The complete variable domain, with remaining parts taken from reference TRBV18 and TRBJ1-1, reads NAGVMQNPRHLVRRRGQEARLRCSPMKGHSHVYWYRQLPEEGLKFMVYLQKENIIDESGMPKERFSAEFPKEGPSILRIQQVVRGDSAAYFCASSSDRNTEAFFGQGTRLTVV.

The chain combines TRBV4-3 with TRBJ2-5; 10 bases are a match to TRBD2. Germline V gene data show CDR1 as LGHNA and CDR2 as YSLEER. CDR3 length: 17 amino acids. V dropped 2 bases and J dropped 5; count of bases not matched to a gene: 11. The chain's CDR3 is CASSQRSESGGAETQYF. The CDR3 DNA sequence: TGCGCCAGCAGCCAAAGGTCGGAGAGCGGGGGGGCCGAGACCCAGTACTTC.

V gene TRBV3-1 (or the pseudogene TRBV3-2) combines with J gene TRBJ1-2, with D tentatively TRBD1 (5 bases). Trimming cost V 3 bases and J 2 bases, with 7 bases left between them. The CDR3 totals 13 residues. Per the germline V gene, CDR1 is LGHDT and CDR2 is YNNKEL (reference sequence). In DNA form, the CDR3 reads TGTGCCAGCAGCCAGGGGGGGAACTATGGCTACACCTTC. Encoded protein: CASSQGGNYGYTF.

The chain has TRBV7-2 and TRBJ2-5, with 8 positions matching TRBD1. J was trimmed by 0 bases and V by 5 bases; bases with no gene match: 5. This CDR3 spans 15 amino acids. CDR1 SGHTA and CDR2 FQGNSA come from the germline V gene. CDR3 coding DNA: TGTGCCAGCAGCCCAGGGGGCTGGTACCAAGAGACCCAGTACTTC. Protein product: CASSPGGWYQETQYF.

The chain combines TRBV27 with TRBJ1-5; possible D gene TRBD1, 5 bases. Germline V CDR1 and CDR2: MNHEY, SMNVEV (reference sequence). This CDR3 comprises 12 residues. The V end was cut by 4 bases, the J end by 7 bases, with 8 bases between. Written as DNA, the CDR3 is TGTGCCAGCAGTTCTGGGGGGCAGCCCCAGCATTTT. Protein sequence: CASSSGGQPQHF.

The chain carries TRBV10-3 and TRBJ2-7; the match to TRBD1 covers 9 bases. The CDR3 is 12 residues long. From germline, CDR1 is ENHRY and CDR2 SYGVKD. V gave up 6 bases and J gave up 7 bases; unmatched junction bases: 4. This chain's CDR3 is CAIRDRGEEQYF. CDR3 sequence (DNA): TGTGCCATCAGGGACAGGGGCGAAGAGCAGTACTTC.

The genes are TRBV30 and TRBJ1-2, with 8 bases matching TRBD1. Unmatched junction bases numbered 6, after V lost 3 bases and J lost 0 bases. The CDR3 covers 15 residues. Germline lookup yields CDR1 GTSNPN and CDR2 SVGIG (reference sequence). The CDR3 DNA is TGTGCCTGGAGCCAGGGGGCTCTTCCTAACTATGGCTACACCTTC. Translation gives CAWSQGALPNYGYTF.

J is TRBJ1-3 and V is TRBV19, with D maybe TRBD1 (6 bases). Germline V gene sequence: CDR1 LNHDA, CDR2 SQIVND (reference sequence). The length of the CDR3 is 15 residues. Between the trimmed V and J ends, which lost 5 bases and 2 bases, there was a span of 13 bases. In DNA, the CDR3 is TGTGCCAGTAGTCCCCAGGACAGTCCTGGAAACACCATATATTTT. Protein sequence: CASSPQDSPGNTIYF. The whole variable domain, filled in from reference TRBV19 and TRBJ1-3, reads DGGITQSPKYLFRKEGQNVTLSCEQNLNHDAMYWYRQDPGQGLRLIYYSQIVNDFQKGDIAEGYSVSREKKESFPLTVTSAQKNPTAFYLCASSPQDSPGNTIYFGEGSWLTVV.

V and J are TRBV24-1 and TRBJ2-1; no definite D call. CDR1 KGHDR and CDR2 SFDVKD come from the germline V gene. This CDR3 is built from 17 residues. V lost 5 bases, J lost 0 bases, and 16 bases lay in between. The CDR3 is CATSVPGVDFSYNEQFF. The CDR3 DNA reads as TGTGCCACCAGTGTTCCCGGTGTCGATTTCTCCTACAATGAGCAGTTCTTC.

The chain couples TRBV2 to TRBJ1-3, with D perhaps matching TRBD1 (6 bases). Deletions cut 6 bases from V and 3 bases from J, with 18 bases between. This CDR3 is built from 16 residues. Germline CDR1 and CDR2: SNHLY and FYNNEI. The CDR3 loop reads CASRLEGVSGGNTIYF. The DNA for the CDR3 is TGTGCCAGCAGACTAGAGGGGGTCTCAGGTGGAAACACCATATATTTT.

This rearrangement joins TRBV29-1 to TRBJ1-4, with 8 nucleotides matching TRBD1. Per the germline V gene, CDR1 is SQVTM and CDR2 is ANQGSEA. This CDR3 region has 13 residues. The trim removed 5 bases at V and 8 bases at J, leaving 7 bases unmatched. The DNA for the CDR3 is TGCAGCGTTCAGGGGGCAGTAGGAGAAAAACTGTTTTTT. It encodes CSVQGAVGEKLFF.